These T cell receptor beta chains were read from a single sample in a study of cytomegalovirus exposure and HLA in healthy donors. The table came from immunoSEQ multiplex PCR; TCRdb's copy has only in-frame clones and leaves some out. The sample includes under 65,000 clones, over 70% of them seen just once. The sample was PBMCs. Source of these receptors: a man between 25 and 39 years old in good health and CMV-seropositive. Both conserved end residues are part of each CDR3. The D gene is left open where the match is weak.

cdr3_length: 16; v_call: TRBV27; d_call: TRBD2; cdr3_aa: CASSDYSGGTQETQYF
cdr3_length: 15; v_call: TRBV9; d_call: .; cdr3_aa: CASSVDGEAKNIQYF
cdr3_length: 16; v_call: TRBV4-1; d_call: TRBD1; cdr3_aa: CASSQDLGQNYLGYTF
cdr3_length: 14; v_call: TRBV18; d_call: .; cdr3_aa: CASSPQGGDQPQHF
cdr3_length: 16; v_call: TRBV5-5; d_call: .; cdr3_aa: CASSLLWSPRTGELFF
cdr3_length: 15; v_call: TRBV5-1; d_call: TRBD2; cdr3_aa: CASSRERGSTDTQYF
cdr3_length: 14; v_call: TRBV7-2; d_call: .; cdr3_aa: CASSLVRSTYEQYF
cdr3_length: 14; v_call: TRBV6-1; d_call: TRBD1; cdr3_aa: CASSGTGLGQPQHF
cdr3_length: 17; v_call: TRBV15; d_call: .; cdr3_aa: CATSSRLTGQFGGELFF
cdr3_length: 13; v_call: TRBV6-1; d_call: .; cdr3_aa: CASLTGNNSPLHF
cdr3_length: 15; v_call: TRBV28; d_call: .; cdr3_aa: CASSPGTPGDTEAFF
cdr3_length: 15; v_call: TRBV30; d_call: TRBD1; cdr3_aa: CAWSVRDRDLNEQFF
cdr3_length: 15; v_call: TRBV5-1; d_call: .; cdr3_aa: CASSLLGHMNTEAFF
cdr3_length: 15; v_call: TRBV6-4; d_call: TRBD2; cdr3_aa: CASSAGTTGGETQYF
cdr3_length: 16; v_call: TRBV5-1; d_call: .; cdr3_aa: CASSSDSLFGANVLTF
cdr3_length: 17; v_call: TRBV19; d_call: .; cdr3_aa: CASSGRQLGSYNSPLHF
cdr3_length: 14; v_call: TRBV2; d_call: TRBD1; cdr3_aa: CASKSTGQTDTQYF
cdr3_length: 16; v_call: TRBV5-1; d_call: TRBD2; cdr3_aa: CASSSWGGTITYEQYF
cdr3_length: 15; v_call: TRBV5-8; d_call: .; cdr3_aa: CASSLGERSNQPQHF
cdr3_length: 17; v_call: TRBV5-1; d_call: TRBD2; cdr3_aa: CASSFHRGTSGGNEQFF
cdr3_length: 15; v_call: TRBV7-7; d_call: TRBD1; cdr3_aa: CASSLYEGASYEQYF
cdr3_length: 15; v_call: TRBV11-3; d_call: TRBD2; cdr3_aa: CASSQASGSADTQYF
cdr3_length: 13; v_call: TRBV6-6; d_call: .; cdr3_aa: CASSLDLEQPQHF
cdr3_length: 14; v_call: TRBV27; d_call: .; cdr3_aa: CASSLRDTSYEQYF
cdr3_length: 15; v_call: TRBV4-1; d_call: TRBD1; cdr3_aa: CASSLGTGWVGELFF
cdr3_length: 15; v_call: TRBV5-1; d_call: TRBD1; cdr3_aa: CASSSPGTGGFGYTF
cdr3_length: 16; v_call: TRBV14; d_call: TRBD1; cdr3_aa: CASSLTGDRVTDTQYF
cdr3_length: 15; v_call: TRBV7-3; d_call: TRBD1; cdr3_aa: CASSLTGTAYTEAFF
cdr3_length: 12; v_call: TRBV7-9; d_call: .; cdr3_aa: CASSEDNNEQFF
cdr3_length: 15; v_call: TRBV30; d_call: .; cdr3_aa: CAWSVIGTRDEKLFF
cdr3_length: 16; v_call: TRBV10-2; d_call: TRBD1; cdr3_aa: CASRKGTGTGSYEQYF
cdr3_length: 15; v_call: TRBV28; d_call: .; cdr3_aa: CASSKDRAVNQPQHF
cdr3_length: 15; v_call: TRBV7-6; d_call: TRBD2; cdr3_aa: CASSRLSGGQETQYF
cdr3_length: 15; v_call: TRBV5-6; d_call: .; cdr3_aa: CASSLEVSRANEQFF
cdr3_length: 14; v_call: TRBV7-6; d_call: .; cdr3_aa: CASSPTGYHYGYTF
cdr3_length: 18; v_call: TRBV28; d_call: TRBD1; cdr3_aa: CASSSPADTGDGANVLTF
cdr3_length: 16; v_call: TRBV7-2; d_call: .; cdr3_aa: CASSHRDFREPDTQYF
cdr3_length: 14; v_call: TRBV2; d_call: TRBD1; cdr3_aa: CANRQGSGTDTQYF
cdr3_length: 16; v_call: TRBV7-3; d_call: .; cdr3_aa: CASSLMGAAGGNTIYF
cdr3_length: 13; v_call: TRBV7-3; d_call: .; cdr3_aa: CASSLTSQYGYTF
cdr3_length: 15; v_call: TRBV28; d_call: .; cdr3_aa: CASSFLAATNEKLFF
cdr3_length: 16; v_call: TRBV6-5; d_call: .; cdr3_aa: CASSYGGGVTYNEQFF
cdr3_length: 16; v_call: TRBV11-2; d_call: .; cdr3_aa: CASSQGGHLAKNIQYF
cdr3_length: 13; v_call: TRBV2; d_call: .; cdr3_aa: CASSDQDHQPQHF
cdr3_length: 14; v_call: TRBV19; d_call: TRBD1; cdr3_aa: CASRNRDSNEKLFF
cdr3_length: 15; v_call: TRBV7-9; d_call: TRBD1; cdr3_aa: CASSYDRGPQETQYF
cdr3_length: 16; v_call: TRBV29-1; d_call: .; cdr3_aa: CSAMSVGQTLTGELFF
cdr3_length: 16; v_call: TRBV5-1; d_call: TRBD1; cdr3_aa: CASSIERQGSNEKLFF
cdr3_length: 14; v_call: TRBV7-6; d_call: .; cdr3_aa: CASSTRVDTGELFF
cdr3_length: 17; v_call: TRBV5-1; d_call: TRBD1; cdr3_aa: CASSDTGAPDLADGYTF
cdr3_length: 11; v_call: TRBV5-1; d_call: .; cdr3_aa: CASSGQRGQYF
cdr3_length: 15; v_call: TRBV7-8; d_call: TRBD2; cdr3_aa: CASSRASGGNNEQFF
cdr3_length: 13; v_call: TRBV14; d_call: .; cdr3_aa: CASSQDLGGRAFF
cdr3_length: 16; v_call: TRBV6-5; d_call: .; cdr3_aa: CASSYRRPSSYNEQFF
cdr3_length: 13; v_call: TRBV11-2; d_call: .; cdr3_aa: CASSQDINYGYTF
cdr3_length: 16; v_call: TRBV11-1; d_call: TRBD1; cdr3_aa: CASSLVGRGFYNEQFF
cdr3_length: 16; v_call: TRBV6-6; d_call: TRBD2; cdr3_aa: CASSYYPSGGAGELFF
cdr3_length: 12; v_call: TRBV29-1; d_call: TRBD1; cdr3_aa: CSVVGTGFEQFF
cdr3_length: 15; v_call: TRBV2; d_call: TRBD1; cdr3_aa: CASSQWDRENEKLFF
cdr3_length: 17; v_call: TRBV6-1; d_call: .; cdr3_aa: CASSEVLIGWGDREAFF